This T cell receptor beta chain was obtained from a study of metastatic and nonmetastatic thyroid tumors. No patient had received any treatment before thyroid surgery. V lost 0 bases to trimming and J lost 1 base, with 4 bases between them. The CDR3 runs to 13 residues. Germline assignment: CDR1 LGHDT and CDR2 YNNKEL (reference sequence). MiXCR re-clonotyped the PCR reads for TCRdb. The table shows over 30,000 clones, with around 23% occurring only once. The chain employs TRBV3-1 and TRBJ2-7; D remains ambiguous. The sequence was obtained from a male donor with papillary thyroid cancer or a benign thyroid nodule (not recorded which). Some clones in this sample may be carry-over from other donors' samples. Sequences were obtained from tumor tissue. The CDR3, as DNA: TGTGCCAGCAGCCAAGAGCCTTCCTACGAGCAGTACTTC. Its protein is CASSQEPSYEQYF.